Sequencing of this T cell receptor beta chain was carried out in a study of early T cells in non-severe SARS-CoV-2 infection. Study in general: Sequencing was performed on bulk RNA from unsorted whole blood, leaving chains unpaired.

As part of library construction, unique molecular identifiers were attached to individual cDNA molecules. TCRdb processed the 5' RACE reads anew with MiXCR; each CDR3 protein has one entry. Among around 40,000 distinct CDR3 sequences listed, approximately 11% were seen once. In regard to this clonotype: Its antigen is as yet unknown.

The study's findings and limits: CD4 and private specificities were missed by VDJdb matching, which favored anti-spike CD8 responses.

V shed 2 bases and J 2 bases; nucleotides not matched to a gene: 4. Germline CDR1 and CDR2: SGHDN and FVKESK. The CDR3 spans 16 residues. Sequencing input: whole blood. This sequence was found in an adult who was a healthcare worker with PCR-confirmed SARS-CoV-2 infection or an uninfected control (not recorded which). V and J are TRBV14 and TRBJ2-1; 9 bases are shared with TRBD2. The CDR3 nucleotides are TGTGCCAGCAGCCAATTGATAGCGGGGGCCTACAATGAGCAGTTCTTC. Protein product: CASSQLIAGAYNEQFF.